Listed below are T cell receptor beta chains from one sample, sequenced in a study of blood T cell dynamics during melanoma immunotherapy. The repertoire was sequenced with immunoSEQ multiplex PCR; TCRdb's copy has only in-frame clones and lacks some. The sample lists roughly 15,000 clones, under 90% occurring once. The source material was blood, sampled from a patient treated with checkpoint blockade. All receptors derive from a human donor with melanoma. Each CDR3 is given with its conserved first and last residue. D genes are given only for firm matches.

D	V	J	CDR3
NA	TRBV21-1	TRBJ2-3	CASSSRWTSGTDTQYF
NA	TRBV7-9	TRBJ1-1	CASRSGGRVGVEAFF
NA	TRBV6-5	TRBJ2-1	CASSSRGGEQFF
NA	TRBV28	TRBJ2-2	CASRRGELFF
NA	TRBV5-1	TRBJ1-2	CASSLAASGYGYTF
NA	TRBV19	TRBJ1-1	CASSITGRTEAFF
TRBD2	TRBV9	TRBJ2-5	CASSNGLAGAKAQYF
TRBD1	TRBV19	TRBJ2-7	CASSMGTGESEQYF
NA	TRBV19	TRBJ2-3	CASSTPRRTDTQYF
NA	TRBV6-4	TRBJ2-6	CASRSQGPQVLTF
NA	TRBV11-2	TRBJ1-1	CASTNLKSFLDTEAFF
NA	TRBV7-2	TRBJ2-3	CASSVGPPDTQYF
NA	TRBV7-3	TRBJ2-5	CASSPGLETETQYF
TRBD2	TRBV5-1	TRBJ2-3	CASSYSGGPTDTQYF
TRBD1	TRBV4-1	TRBJ1-2	CASSQGLPGGALGGYTF
TRBD1	TRBV5-1	TRBJ2-1	CASSTRQGGNEQFF
NA	TRBV14	TRBJ2-2	CASSPRVGPTGELFF
NA	TRBV7-9	TRBJ1-2	CASSLAQGSYGYTF
NA	TRBV2	TRBJ2-5	CASSEDTKETQYF
TRBD1	TRBV11-2	TRBJ1-6	CASSRDSWPSPLHF
NA	TRBV5-8	TRBJ1-2	CASSPRRSFSGYTF
TRBD1	TRBV4-1	TRBJ1-1	CASSPDRANTEAFF
NA	TRBV5-6	TRBJ2-5	CASSLPPFQETQYF
NA	TRBV6-6	TRBJ1-1	CASSYPVGEGQTEAFF
TRBD1	TRBV18	TRBJ1-1	CASSPSGGTEAFF
TRBD2	TRBV7-2	TRBJ2-7	CASSLTAGVIYEQYF
NA	TRBV5-1	TRBJ2-7	CASSLDSRSLYEQYF
TRBD1	TRBV9	TRBJ1-1	CASSVGQGAQAEAFF
TRBD2	TRBV30	TRBJ2-3	CAWSEGTSGGSDTQYF
NA	TRBV11-2	TRBJ2-5	CASSLSLSETQYF
TRBD2	TRBV4-3	TRBJ2-3	CASSQAGGDTQYF
NA	TRBV6-6	TRBJ1-1	CASSYPGEAFF
TRBD2	TRBV15	TRBJ2-5	CATSRDAGAASGYQETQYF
NA	TRBV6-5	TRBJ1-4	CASSYRGATNEKLFF
TRBD2	TRBV2	TRBJ2-1	CASRRTGGGAGGEQFF
TRBD1	TRBV9	TRBJ2-3	CASSASPQTGSDTQYF
TRBD1	TRBV5-6	TRBJ1-1	CASSLRQGARNTEAFF
NA	TRBV11-3	TRBJ2-2	CASSPGTGTGELFF
NA	TRBV4-2	TRBJ2-5	CASSQDRGANGETQYF
TRBD2	TRBV19	TRBJ2-2	CASSIGGAGELFF
NA	TRBV18	TRBJ1-4	CASSPMATTNEKLFF
NA	TRBV5-4	TRBJ2-3	CASSLEPGEGTDTQYF
NA	TRBV4-3	TRBJ1-2	CASSQDTGGGYTF
TRBD1	TRBV7-9	TRBJ2-2	CASSDSDRRNTGELFF
NA	TRBV10-2	TRBJ2-7	CASSESRRAHEQYF
NA	TRBV4-3	TRBJ2-3	CASSQEVFTGTDTQYF
NA	TRBV5-4	TRBJ2-7	CASSFWNGNEQYF
NA	TRBV19	TRBJ1-6	CASSTGVSPLHF
TRBD2	TRBV13	TRBJ2-5	CASSPGLAGEQETQYF
TRBD2	TRBV7-2	TRBJ2-1	CASSAAALAGGRFDEQFF
NA	TRBV7-2	TRBJ2-3	CASSHHVGLGTDTQYF
NA	TRBV7-4	TRBJ2-1	CASSWLAAERGEQFF
NA	TRBV18	TRBJ1-1	CASSPQVNTEAFF
NA	TRBV9	TRBJ1-5	CASSGSNSNQPQHF